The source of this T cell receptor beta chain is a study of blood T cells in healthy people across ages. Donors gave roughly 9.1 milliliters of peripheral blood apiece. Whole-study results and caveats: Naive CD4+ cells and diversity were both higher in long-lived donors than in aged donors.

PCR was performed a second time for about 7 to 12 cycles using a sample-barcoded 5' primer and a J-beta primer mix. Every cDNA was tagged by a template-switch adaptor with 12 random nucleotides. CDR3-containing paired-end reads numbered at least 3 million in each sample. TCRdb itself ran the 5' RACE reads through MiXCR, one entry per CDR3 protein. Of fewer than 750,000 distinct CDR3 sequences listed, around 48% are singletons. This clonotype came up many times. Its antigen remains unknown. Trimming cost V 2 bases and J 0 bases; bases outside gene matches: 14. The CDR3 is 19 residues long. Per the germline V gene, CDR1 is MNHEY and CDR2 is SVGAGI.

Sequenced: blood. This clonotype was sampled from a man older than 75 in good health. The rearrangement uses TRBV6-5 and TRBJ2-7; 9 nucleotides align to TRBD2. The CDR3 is CASSYGRRLAGYLSYEQYF. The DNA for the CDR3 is TGTGCCAGCAGTTACGGCCGGAGGCTAGCGGGATACCTCTCCTACGAGCAGTACTTC.